This T cell receptor (beta chain) is from a study of T cells after somatic rescue of genetic block. The repertoire was sequenced with immunoSEQ multiplex PCR; TCRdb's copy has only in-frame clones and lacks some. Among roughly 92,000 clones, about 90% were seen once, and the ten largest hold approximately 1.5%. Germline V gene data show CDR1 as SGHRS and CDR2 as YFSETQ. V lost 4 bases and J 3 bases, leaving 13 bases between the germline ends. This CDR3 contains 14 residues. V is TRBV5-1 and J is TRBJ1-1; D unresolved. The material sequenced was peripheral blood mononuclear cells (PBMCs). The sequence was obtained from a woman between 18 and 29 years old. CDR3: CASSGLSRDTEAFF. The CDR3 region has the DNA TGCGCCAGCAGCGGGCTTAGCCGGGACACTGAAGCTTTCTTT.